These 23 T cell receptor beta chains came from one sample sequenced in a study of shared clonotypes between healthy human individuals. Repertoires were generated with immunoSEQ multiplex PCR, while TCRdb's copy carries only in-frame clones and drops some. The sample comprises 450,000 to 700,000 clones, 95% to 96% of which are singletons, and less than 0.13% rests with the top ten. Naive CD8 populations comprised CD45RO-negative cells positively selected for CCR7, excluding terminally differentiated effector memory CD45RA+ cells. The sequenced sample was naive CD8+ T cells sorted from blood. These receptor sequences come from a woman under 40 in good health.

The rearrangement links TRBV2 to TRBJ2-7, with 9 nucleotides matching TRBD2. V gave up 4 bases and J gave up 3 bases; unmatched junction bases: 4. CDR1 is SNHLY, CDR2 FYNNEI, per germline. The CDR3 runs 14 residues. CDR3 coding DNA: TGTGCCAGCAGTGCGCGGACTAGCGTCTACGAGCAGTACTTC. Amino acids: CASSARTSVYEQYF.

The chain uses TRBV28 and TRBJ1-2, with D possibly TRBD1 on 6 matching bases. Germline V gene sequence: CDR1 MDHEN, CDR2 SYDVKM. V was trimmed by 2 bases and J by 3 bases, leaving 10 bases between them. This CDR3 comprises 14 residues. DNA of the CDR3: TGTGCCAGCAGTTTAACAGGGACCTACTATGGCTACACCTTC. It codes for CASSLTGTYYGYTF.

The J gene is TRBJ1-5, the V gene TRBV19; 7 bases match TRBD1. Trimming removed 7 bases from V and 6 bases from J; junction bases left unmatched: 12. Per the germline V gene, CDR1 is LNHDA and CDR2 is SQIVND (reference sequence). CDR3 length: 15 amino acids. For the CDR3, the DNA is TGTGCCAGTAAAAGAGGGGGCCAGATGGGTCAGCCCCAGCATTTT. This codes for CASKRGGQMGQPQHF.

There are a few counts of this clone. The rearrangement uses TRBV19 and TRBJ2-2; either TRBD1 or TRBD2 may supply D (5 bases each). The V gene lost 4 bases and the J gene lost 7 bases, with 7 bases spanning the gap. This CDR3 is built from 12 residues. The V gene's germline CDR1 is LNHDA and CDR2 SQIVND (reference sequence). The CDR3 region is CASSTGGGELFF. CDR3 bases: TGTGCCAGTAGTACTGGGGGCGGGGAGCTGTTTTTT.

The rearrangement joins TRBV29-1 to TRBJ2-5, with 14 bases that match TRBD2. The CDR3 spans 17 residues. From germline, CDR1 is SQVTM and CDR2 ANQGSEA. V shed 5 bases and J 7 bases; nucleotides not matched to a gene: 15. The CDR3 sequence: CSVQGGTSGSITVTQYF. The CDR3 coding sequence is TGCAGCGTTCAGGGGGGGACTAGCGGGAGCATAACGGTGACCCAGTACTTC.

The chain has TRBV28 and TRBJ2-1, with 8 nucleotides matching TRBD2. The CDR3 covers 15 residues. The germline gives CDR1 MDHEN, CDR2 SYDVKM. Trimming cost V 7 bases and J 1 base; bases outside gene matches: 6. CDR3 sequence reads: CASKQLAASYNEQFF. Here the CDR3 DNA reads TGTGCCAGCAAACAACTAGCGGCGTCCTACAATGAGCAGTTCTTC.

The chain joins TRBV7-9 to TRBJ1-1, with TRBD1 as a possible D gene (5 bases). Germline V gives CDR1 SEHNR, CDR2 FQNEAQ (reference sequence). CDR3 size: 14 residues. Deletions cut 2 bases from V and 1 base from J, with 8 bases between. CDR3 loop: CASSLPGTNTEAFF. The CDR3 DNA follows: TGTGCCAGCAGCTTACCAGGGACGAACACTGAAGCTTTCTTT. The full variable domain, rest sourced from reference TRBV7-9 and TRBJ1-1, is DTGVSQNPRHKITKRGQNVTFRCDPISEHNRLYWYRQTLGQGPEFLTYFQNEAQLEKSRLLSDRFSAERPKGSFSTLEIQRTEQGDSAMYLCASSLPGTNTEAFFGQGTRLTVV.

The CDR3 DNA is TGTGCCAGCAGCCCTCGGGAGAACACCGGGGAGCTGTTTTTT. Its protein product is CASSPRENTGELFF. The chain employs TRBV5-6 and TRBJ2-2, with a weak D call TRBD2 (5 bases). Trimming removed 4 bases at V and 1 base at J, with 8 bases between. The germline gives CDR1 SGHDT, CDR2 YYEEEE. The CDR3 runs to 14 residues. The complete variable domain, with remaining parts taken from reference TRBV5-6 and TRBJ2-2, reads DAGVTQSPTHLIKTRGQQVTLRCSPKSGHDTVSWYQQALGQGPQFIFQYYEEEERQRGNFPDRFSGHQFPNYSSELNVNALLLGDSALYLCASSPRENTGELFFGEGSRLTVL.

The chain has TRBV5-6 and TRBJ2-3, with TRBD2 matching 10 bases. V was clipped by 5 bases and J by 1 base; unmatched bases: 4. CDR3 length: 15 amino acids. Germline V lookup: CDR1 SGHDT, CDR2 YYEEEE. The CDR3: CASRSGLAGTDTQYF. As DNA, the CDR3 is TGTGCCAGCAGGTCTGGACTAGCGGGCACAGATACGCAGTATTTT.

The J gene is TRBJ1-2, the V gene TRBV29-1; 7 bases line up with TRBD1. Germline V CDR1 and CDR2: SQVTM, ANQGSEA. This CDR3 contains 13 residues. J gave up 2 bases and V 7 bases, and 7 bases lay outside the gene matches. CDR3: CSAYTGANYGYTF. The DNA of the CDR3 is TGCAGCGCATATACAGGGGCCAACTATGGCTACACCTTC. The whole variable domain, remainder taken from reference TRBV29-1 and TRBJ1-2, is SAVISQKPSRDICQRGTSLTIQCQVDSQVTMMFWYRQQPGQSLTLIATANQGSEATYESGFVIDKFPISRPNLTFSTLTVSNMSPEDSSIYLCSAYTGANYGYTFGSGTRLTVV.

The chain links TRBV27 to TRBJ2-2; weak D call: TRBD2 (6 bases). Trimming took 5 bases from V and 5 from J, leaving 24 bases between them. The germline V gene encodes CDR1 MNHEY and CDR2 SMNVEV (reference sequence). The CDR3 is made up of 18 amino acids. The CDR3 sequence: CASSPSSTVRGLTGELFF. CDR3 sequence (DNA): TGTGCCAGCAGTCCGTCAAGTACCGTCCGGGGACTTACCGGGGAGCTGTTTTTT.

This chain connects TRBV7-9 to TRBJ2-7; D unresolved. Trimming cost V 0 bases and J 5 bases, with 5 bases left between them. Germline loops: CDR1 SEHNR, CDR2 FQNEAQ (reference sequence). This CDR3 is built from 12 residues. Here the CDR3 reads CASSLAANEQYF. The CDR3 nucleotides are TGTGCCAGCAGCTTAGCGGCAAACGAGCAGTACTTC.

J is TRBJ2-4 and V is TRBV10-1, with TRBD2 matching 12 bases. Germline values: CDR1 WNHNN, CDR2 SYGVQD (reference sequence). This CDR3 comprises 17 residues. V was clipped by 4 bases and J by 3 bases; unmatched bases: 7. CDR3 DNA: TGCGCCAGCAGTGGTGCTAGCGGGAGGGAGGACAAAAACATTCAGTACTTC. Translated: CASSGASGREDKNIQYF.

The J gene is TRBJ2-1, the V gene TRBV28; 14 nucleotides align to TRBD2. The J segment lost 4 bases and the V segment lost 4 bases, leaving 9 bases of the junction unmatched. The CDR3 sequence is 18 residues long. Germline V CDR1 and CDR2: MDHEN, SYDVKM. The CDR3 DNA is TGTGCCAGCAGTTCGAGGACTAGCGGGAGGCCGGGTTACAATGAGCAGTTCTTC. This translates into CASSSRTSGRPGYNEQFF.

The rearrangement joins TRBV5-1 to TRBJ2-1; weak D call: TRBD1 (6 bases). Germline loops: CDR1 SGHRS, CDR2 YFSETQ. The V end lost 4 bases, the J end lost 4 bases, and 18 bases lay between the germline ends. This CDR3 region has 16 residues. CDR3 coding DNA: TGCGCCAGCAGCCCGACGACAGGAATGTTATACAATGAGCAGTTCTTC. Translated: CASSPTTGMLYNEQFF.

In this sample, this clone turned up many times. The same CDR3 can be traced to other DNA sequences in this sample. V usage is TRBV5-4 and J usage is TRBJ2-7; D is uncertain. Germline CDR1 and CDR2: SGHNT and YYREEE (reference sequence). The length of the CDR3 is 11 residues. Trimming stripped 3 bases from V and 3 bases from J, with 4 bases between. The CDR3 here is CASSSDYEQYF. CDR3 coding DNA: TGTGCCAGCAGCTCCGACTACGAGCAGTACTTC. The whole variable domain, filled in from reference TRBV5-4 and TRBJ2-7, reads ETGVTQSPTHLIKTRGQQVTLRCSSQSGHNTVSWYQQALGQGPQFIFQYYREEENGRGNFPPRFSGLQFPNYSSELNVNALELDDSALYLCASSSDYEQYFGPGTRLTVT.

The chain joins TRBV28 to TRBJ2-7; 10 bases map to TRBD1. J lost 6 bases, V lost 8 bases, and 7 bases had no gene match. Germline V gene lookup returns CDR1 MDHEN and CDR2 SYDVKM. This CDR3 is built from 13 residues. This CDR3 reads CASLRDRGPEQYF. CDR3 coding DNA: TGTGCCAGCCTCCGGGACAGGGGCCCCGAGCAGTACTTC.

The rearrangement uses TRBV4-2 and TRBJ1-5; no clear D. V lost 5 bases and J 0 bases, leaving 11 bases between the germline ends. There are 15 residues in the CDR3. In germline, CDR1 is LGHNA, CDR2 YNFKEQ. The DNA of the CDR3 is TGTGCCAGCAGCTTGGTCCAGCATAGCAATCAGCCCCAGCATTTT. Protein: CASSLVQHSNQPQHF.

The chain couples TRBV7-3 to TRBJ2-2, with D perhaps matching TRBD2 (5 bases). The CDR3 length is 13 residues. The ends were cut back, 4 bases at V and 7 bases at J, with 10 bases in the middle. Germline-derived CDR1 and CDR2 are SGHTA and FQGTGA. The DNA of the CDR3 is TGTGCCAGCAGCTCGGACTCTGGCGGGGAGCTGTTTTTT. This sequence encodes CASSSDSGGELFF.

The chain uses TRBV4-1 and TRBJ2-7, with 14 nucleotides matching TRBD2. Germline lookup yields CDR1 MGHRA and CDR2 YSYEKL. Trimming cost V 4 bases and J 4 bases; bases outside gene matches: 3. CDR3 size: 15 residues. CDR3 residues: CASSLRLAGGYEQYF. The CDR3 DNA is TGCGCCAGCAGCCTCCGACTAGCGGGAGGGTACGAGCAGTACTTC.

The V gene is TRBV19, the J gene TRBJ2-1, with 12 nucleotides matching TRBD2. The germline gives CDR1 LNHDA, CDR2 SQIVND (reference sequence). The CDR3 has 15 amino acids. The ends lost 5 bases at V and 6 bases at J; junction bases unmatched: 5. CDR3 in amino acids: CASSFLAGGINEQFF. CDR3 coding DNA: TGTGCCAGTAGTTTCCTAGCGGGAGGGATCAATGAGCAGTTCTTC.

The chain links TRBV27 to TRBJ1-2; a possible D gene is TRBD1 (5 bases). This CDR3 is 15 amino acids long. The V end was cut by 6 bases, the J end by 4 bases, with 18 bases between. Germline-derived CDR1 and CDR2 are MNHEY and SMNVEV (reference sequence). The CDR3 loop reads CASRRGAGLFYGYTF. DNA of the CDR3: TGTGCCAGCAGGCGGGGCGCAGGGTTATTCTATGGCTACACCTTC.

Details on this clone: Different DNA sequences within this sample yield the same CDR3. J is TRBJ1-1 and V is TRBV19, with 7 bases aligning to TRBD1. The CDR3 extends over 12 amino acids. Per germline, CDR1 LNHDA and CDR2 SQIVND (reference sequence). The J segment lost 2 bases and the V segment lost 9 bases, leaving 3 bases of the junction unmatched. The CDR3 reads CASRDRNTEAFF. The DNA of the CDR3 is TGTGCCAGCCGGGACAGAAACACTGAAGCTTTCTTT.